This TCR beta chain is drawn from a study of shared clonotypes between healthy human individuals. V was clipped by 6 bases and J by 4 bases; unmatched bases: 11. Per germline, CDR1 SEHNR and CDR2 FQNEAQ (reference sequence). The CDR3 is 16 residues long. Profiling relied on immunoSEQ multiplex PCR, and the TCRdb table lists in-frame clones only, not all of them. The table includes some 2.4 million clones, 93% detected once. The chain combines TRBV7-9 with TRBJ2-1, with TRBD2 matching over 8 bases. This sequence was found in a man in his late teens or twenties in good health. Some clones in this sample may be carry-over from other donors' samples. Sequenced: naive CD4+ T cells from PBMCs. Noted subset: CD45RA+ positively selected. The CDR3 is CASSRGLAPTYNEQFF. CDR3 sequence (DNA): TGTGCCAGCAGTCGCGGACTAGCTCCAACTTACAATGAGCAGTTCTTC.